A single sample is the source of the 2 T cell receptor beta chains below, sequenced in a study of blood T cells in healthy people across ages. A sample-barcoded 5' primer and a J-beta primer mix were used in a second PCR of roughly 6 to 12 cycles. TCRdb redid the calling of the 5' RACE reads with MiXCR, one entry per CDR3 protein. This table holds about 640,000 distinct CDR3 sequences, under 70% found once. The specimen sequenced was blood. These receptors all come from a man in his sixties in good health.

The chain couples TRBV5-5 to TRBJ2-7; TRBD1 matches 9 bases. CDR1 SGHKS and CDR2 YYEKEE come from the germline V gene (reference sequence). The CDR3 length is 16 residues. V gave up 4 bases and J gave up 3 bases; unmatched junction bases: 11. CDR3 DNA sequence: TGTGCCAGCAGCAGCGGACAGGGGACTCACCTCTACGAGCAGTACTTC. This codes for CASSSGQGTHLYEQYF. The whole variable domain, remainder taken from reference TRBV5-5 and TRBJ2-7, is DAGVTQSPTHLIKTRGQQVTLRCSPISGHKSVSWYQQVLGQGPQFIFQYYEKEERGRGNFPDRFSARQFPNYSSELNVNALLLGDSALYLCASSSGQGTHLYEQYFGPGTRLTVT.

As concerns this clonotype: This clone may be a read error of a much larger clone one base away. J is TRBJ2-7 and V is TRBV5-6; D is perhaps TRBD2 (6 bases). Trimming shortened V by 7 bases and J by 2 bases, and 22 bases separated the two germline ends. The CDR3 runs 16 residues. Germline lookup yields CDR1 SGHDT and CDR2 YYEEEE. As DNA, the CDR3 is TGTGCCAGCCTGGACTACCGGGCGAACCTCCCCTACGAGCAGTACTTC. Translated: CASLDYRANLPYEQYF. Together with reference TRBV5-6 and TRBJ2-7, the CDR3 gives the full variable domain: DAGVTQSPTHLIKTRGQQVTLRCSPKSGHDTVSWYQQALGQGPQFIFQYYEEEERQRGNFPDRFSGHQFPNYSSELNVNALLLGDSALYLCASLDYRANLPYEQYFGPGTRLTVT.